Included here is one T cell receptor beta chain sequence, with context. These data belong to a study of T cell changes during pregnancy in multiple sclerosis. Using immunoSEQ multiplex PCR, the repertoire was profiled, and TCRdb retains in-frame clones only, with some absent. The repertoire holds about 52,000 clones, with around 94% as singletons. Trimming removed 6 bases from V and 6 bases from J, with 17 bases in between. This CDR3 has 14 residues. Germline V gene data show CDR1 as KGHSH and CDR2 as LQKENI. The chain recombines TRBV18 with TRBJ2-5; D is possibly TRBD1 (6 bases). This sequence originates from a female donor with multiple sclerosis, enrolled in a pregnancy study. The sequenced sample was CD4+ T cells from peripheral blood mononuclear cells, obtained in the third trimester of pregnancy. The CDR3 here is CASSTRGAGKTQYF. The CDR3 DNA reads as TGTGCCAGCTCTACCAGGGGCGCGGGTAAGACCCAGTACTTC.